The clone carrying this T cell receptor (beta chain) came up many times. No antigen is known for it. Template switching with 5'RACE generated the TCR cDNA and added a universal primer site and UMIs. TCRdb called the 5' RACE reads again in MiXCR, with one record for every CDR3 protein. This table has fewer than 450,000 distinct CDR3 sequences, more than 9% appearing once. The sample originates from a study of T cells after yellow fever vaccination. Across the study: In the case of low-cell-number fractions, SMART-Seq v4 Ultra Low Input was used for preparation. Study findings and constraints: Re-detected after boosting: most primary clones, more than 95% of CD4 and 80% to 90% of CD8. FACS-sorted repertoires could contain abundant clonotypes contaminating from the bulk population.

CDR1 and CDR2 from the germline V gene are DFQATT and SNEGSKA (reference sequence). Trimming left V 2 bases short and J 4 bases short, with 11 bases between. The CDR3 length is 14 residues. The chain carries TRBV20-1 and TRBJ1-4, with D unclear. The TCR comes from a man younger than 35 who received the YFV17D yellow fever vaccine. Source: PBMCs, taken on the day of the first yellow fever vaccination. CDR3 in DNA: TGCAGTGCTAGAAACCCGGCCCTTAATGAAAAACTGTTTTTT. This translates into CSARNPALNEKLFF.